This entry lists 27 T cell receptor beta chains sequenced from one sample in a study of blood T cell repertoires in COVID-19. Profiled with immunoSEQ multiplex PCR; TCRdb holds only in-frame clones, not every one. The table has some 290,000 clones, 83% seen once. The material sequenced was peripheral blood. These receptors were collected from a man aged 60-69 years who had recovered from COVID-19.

This clone was detected once. The chain couples TRBV27 to TRBJ2-5; D is undetermined. The CDR3 consists of 12 residues. Per germline, CDR1 MNHEY and CDR2 SMNVEV (reference sequence). V shed 5 bases and J shed 0 bases, with 4 bases lying between them. CDR3 loop: CASSPNQETQYF. The CDR3, as DNA: TGTGCCAGCAGTCCCAACCAAGAGACCCAGTACTTC.

The V call is TRBV9, the J call TRBJ1-1; perhaps TRBD1 as D (6 bases). Germline CDR1 reads SGDLS; CDR2 reads YYNGEE. Trimming took off 4 bases at V and 3 bases at J, with 13 bases between the two ends. The CDR3 has 14 amino acids. Written as DNA, the CDR3 is TGTGCCAGCAGCTACAGGGTTGGGGACACTGAAGCTTTCTTT. It codes for CASSYRVGDTEAFF. The variable domain in full, with the rest retrieved from reference TRBV9 and TRBJ1-1, is DSGVTQTPKHLITATGQRVTLRCSPRSGDLSVYWYQQSLDQGLQFLIQYYNGEERAKGNILERFSAQQFPDLHSELNLSSLELGDSALYFCASSYRVGDTEAFFGQGTRLTVV.

The chain couples TRBV5-4 to TRBJ2-1; 7 nucleotides match TRBD1. The J segment lost 3 bases and the V segment lost 4 bases, leaving 4 bases of the junction unmatched. This CDR3 is 14 amino acids long. Germline V gene sequence: CDR1 SGHNT, CDR2 YYREEE (reference sequence). The CDR3 DNA follows: TGTGCCAGCAGCAGCCGGGACAGCTACAATGAGCAGTTCTTC. As protein: CASSSRDSYNEQFF.

This clone has only a few counts. J is TRBJ1-1 and V is TRBV4-1; D gene uncertain. CDR1 and CDR2 from the germline V gene are MGHRA and YSYEKL. The V end lost 1 base, the J end lost 4 bases, and 7 bases lay between the germline ends. The CDR3 has 13 residues. CDR3 bases: TGCGCCAGCAGCCAAGTCGGGGTCACTGAAGCTTTCTTT. It yields the protein CASSQVGVTEAFF.

The CDR3 protein is CASSALRAGLAAGELFF. DNA of the CDR3: TGTGCCAGCAGCGCACTTCGCGCGGGCCTGGCCGCCGGGGAGCTGTTTTTT. This rearrangement joins TRBV9 to TRBJ2-2; D might be TRBD2 (5 bases). Germline-derived CDR1 and CDR2 are SGDLS and YYNGEE. V lost 3 bases and J 6 bases, leaving 21 bases between the germline ends. This CDR3 is built from 17 residues.

The chain carries TRBV19 and TRBJ2-7, with 11 nucleotides matching TRBD2. Germline V gene data show CDR1 as LNHDA and CDR2 as SQIVND (reference sequence). Trimming at V came to 5 bases and at J to 6 bases, leaving 6 bases not matched to a gene. This CDR3 region has 14 residues. CDR3 loop: CASSGTSGGSEQYF. CDR3 coding DNA: TGTGCCAGTAGTGGGACTAGCGGAGGGAGCGAGCAGTACTTC.

This clone was recorded a few times. V and J are TRBV29-1 and TRBJ2-7; D perhaps matches TRBD2 (5 bases). The CDR3 spans 12 residues. Germline CDR1 reads SQVTM; CDR2 reads ANQGSEA. Between the trimmed V and J ends, which lost 3 bases and 4 bases, there was a span of 10 bases. The CDR3 region has the DNA TGCAGCGTTGAGCTCGGGGTATACGAGCAGTACTTC. Translating gives CSVELGVYEQYF.

The rearrangement links TRBV7-2 to TRBJ2-5, with D possibly TRBD2 on 8 matching bases. CDR3 size: 15 residues. From germline, CDR1 is SGHTA and CDR2 FQGNSA. V was cut by 5 bases and J by 4 bases, with 17 bases left in between. CDR3: CASSTMTGTRETQYF. CDR3 in DNA: TGTGCCAGCAGCACCATGACAGGGACTAGAGAGACCCAGTACTTC.

This chain joins TRBV5-4 and TRBJ2-5; 8 bases map to TRBD2. The CDR3 runs 14 residues. Germline CDR1 SGHNT, CDR2 YYREEE (reference sequence). Trimming took 4 bases from V and 4 from J; bases not matched to a gene: 6. DNA of the CDR3: TGTGCCAGCAGCGGAGGGACTAGTCGAGAGACCCAGTACTTC. Its translation: CASSGGTSRETQYF.

The rearrangement uses TRBV28 and TRBJ2-1; tentative D call: TRBD2 (6 bases). The CDR3 totals 14 residues. Germline-derived CDR1 and CDR2 are MDHEN and SYDVKM. With 6 bases removed from V and 9 bases from J, the gap between germline ends came to 18 bases. The CDR3 nucleotides are TGTGCCAGCAGCGCGGGACGGAGTTTCATTGAGCAGTTCTTC. Protein product: CASSAGRSFIEQFF.

The chain uses TRBV4-1 and TRBJ1-6; 9 bases agree with TRBD1. CDR3 length equals 16 residues. Germline V gene data show CDR1 as MGHRA and CDR2 as YSYEKL. The V segment lost 0 bases and the J segment 10 bases; nucleotides outside the gene matches: 7. CDR3 in amino acids: CASSQEGGQGSSPLHF. The CDR3 nucleotides read TGCGCCAGCAGCCAAGAAGGAGGACAGGGGTCGTCACCCCTCCACTTT.

The chain couples TRBV19 to TRBJ2-1, with 9 nucleotides matching TRBD2. Germline CDR1 is LNHDA and CDR2 is SQIVND (reference sequence). The J segment lost 4 bases and the V segment lost 6 bases, leaving 7 bases of the junction unmatched. The CDR3 consists of 15 residues. CDR3 nucleotide sequence: TGTGCCAGTAGCCTGACTAGCGGAGGTTACAATGAGCAGTTCTTC. Its protein product is CASSLTSGGYNEQFF.

The genes are TRBV6-6 and TRBJ1-1; 11 nucleotides agree with TRBD1. V lost 5 bases to trimming and J lost 1 base; unmatched junction nucleotides: 12. Germline V CDR1 and CDR2: MNHNY, SVGAGI (reference sequence). The length of the CDR3 is 18 residues. The CDR3 nucleotides are TGTGCCAGCAGTCAACGGACAGGGGGCGGCCGGGGGAACACTGAAGCTTTCTTT. Translating gives CASSQRTGGGRGNTEAFF.

This clone appeared once. At one end the junction does not follow the germline gene, possibly because of a read error. V and J are TRBV27 and TRBJ2-4, with TRBD2 identical over 10 bases. In germline, CDR1 is MNHEY, CDR2 SMNVEV (reference sequence). The CDR3 has 16 residues. CDR3: CASSSWLAGAQNIQYF. The CDR3 region has the DNA TGTGCCAGCAGTTCTTGGCTAGCGGGAGCCCAAAACATTCAGTACTTC.

This chain uses TRBV6-5 with TRBJ2-5; TRBD1 agrees at 9 bases. The germline CDR1 and CDR2 sequences are MNHEY and SVGAGI. V was pared by 6 bases and J by 7 bases, with 6 bases of the junction left unmatched. This CDR3 is built from 13 residues. DNA of the CDR3: TGTGCCAGCAGCCGGGACAGGGTTGGGACCCAGTACTTC. It yields the protein CASSRDRVGTQYF.

This clone was picked up one time. The V call is TRBV2, the J call TRBJ2-7; D is perhaps TRBD2 (5 bases). V was trimmed by 5 bases and J by 4 bases, leaving 18 bases between them. CDR3 size: 15 residues. Germline CDR1 SNHLY, CDR2 FYNNEI. CDR3 sequence reads: CASSKNLGVGYEQYF. The CDR3 nucleotides read TGTGCCAGCAGTAAGAACCTCGGGGTTGGATACGAGCAGTACTTC.

The chain has TRBV30 and TRBJ2-7; D ambiguous. This CDR3 has 12 amino acids. Trimming shortened V by 1 base and J by 5 bases, and 9 bases separated the two germline ends. The V gene's germline CDR1 is GTSNPN and CDR2 SVGIG (reference sequence). In nucleotides, the CDR3 is TGTGCCTGGAGTGAACTGTCCCACGAGCAGTACTTC. This gives the protein CAWSELSHEQYF.

The chain uses TRBV30 and TRBJ1-1, with unresolved D. V was trimmed by 2 bases and J by 6 bases, leaving 16 bases between them. The CDR3 length is 14 residues. Germline lookup yields CDR1 GTSNPN and CDR2 SVGIG (reference sequence). CDR3 in amino acids: CAWSFGQVGSEAFF. The CDR3 nucleotides read TGTGCCTGGAGTTTTGGGCAGGTTGGCTCTGAAGCTTTCTTT.

J is TRBJ2-5 and V is TRBV6-5; possibly TRBD1 for D (7 bases). Germline values: CDR1 MNHEY, CDR2 SVGAGI. This CDR3 contains 14 residues. The V and J ends lost 8 bases and 5 bases respectively, with 18 bases between them. CDR3 residues: CASVGAPGGETQYF. CDR3 DNA sequence: TGTGCCAGCGTTGGGGCCCCAGGGGGGGAGACCCAGTACTTC.

This chain joins TRBV7-6 and TRBJ2-3, with TRBD2 matching 8 bases. The CDR3 is made up of 16 amino acids. V shed 1 base and J 6 bases; nucleotides not matched to a gene: 9. CDR1 is SGHVS, CDR2 FNYEAQ, per germline. The CDR3 DNA reads TGTGCCAGCAGCTTAGGGCTAGGACTAGCACTGGATACGCAGTATTTT. This sequence encodes CASSLGLGLALDTQYF. Supplemented by reference TRBV7-6 and TRBJ2-3, the full variable domain reads GAGVSQSPRYKVTKRGQDVALRCDPISGHVSLYWYRQALGQGPEFLTYFNYEAQQDKSGLPNDRFSAERPEGSISTLTIQRTEQRDSAMYRCASSLGLGLALDTQYFGPGTRLTVL.

J is TRBJ1-6 and V is TRBV19; 9 nucleotides align to TRBD1. Germline CDR1 is LNHDA and CDR2 is SQIVND (reference sequence). Germline trimming cut 5 bases from V and 10 bases from J; bases unmatched to any gene: 6. This CDR3 spans 14 amino acids. CDR3: CASSPGTGRSPLHF. Written as DNA, the CDR3 is TGTGCCAGTAGTCCGGGGACAGGGAGGTCACCCCTCCACTTT.

The rearrangement joins TRBV7-8 to TRBJ1-1; perhaps TRBD1 as D (5 bases). This CDR3 contains 14 residues. CDR1 SGHVS and CDR2 FQNEAQ come from the germline V gene. Trimming removed 5 bases from V and 7 bases from J, with 17 bases in between. This chain's CDR3 is CASSRSGGVSEAFF. DNA of the CDR3: TGTGCCAGCAGCCGTTCAGGAGGGGTTAGTGAAGCTTTCTTT.

The chain is built from TRBV9 and TRBJ2-5; TRBD2 matches at 7 bases. With V trimmed by 6 bases and J by 5 bases, 13 bases remained unmatched. The CDR3 runs 15 residues. Germline CDR1 reads SGDLS; CDR2 reads YYNGEE. CDR3: CASKKGTTIRETQYF. The CDR3 DNA sequence: TGTGCCAGCAAGAAAGGGACTACCATCCGGGAGACCCAGTACTTC.

CDR3 sequence (DNA): TGTGCCAGCAGCGGTCCTGGCTATGGCTACACCTTC. Translating gives CASSGPGYGYTF. The gene calls are TRBV6-4 and TRBJ1-2; D not resolved. This CDR3 is built from 12 residues. V was trimmed by 6 bases and J by 4 bases, leaving 9 bases between them. Germline CDR1 MRHNA, CDR2 SNTAGT.

The rearrangement joins TRBV12-3 or TRBV12-4 to TRBJ2-7; D is perhaps TRBD1 (5 bases). This CDR3 is built from 13 residues. V was clipped by 6 bases and J by 2 bases, with 11 bases between them. The DNA of the CDR3 is TGTGCCAGCAGCCCCACAGGTACCTACGAGCAGTACTTC. This codes for CASSPTGTYEQYF.

The table lists this clone with a few counts. The J gene is TRBJ2-5, the V gene TRBV19, with 7 positions matching TRBD2. Germline CDR1 LNHDA, CDR2 SQIVND (reference sequence). The CDR3 length is 15 residues. The V and J ends lost 6 bases and 6 bases, in that order; junction bases with no gene match: 13. DNA of the CDR3: TGTGCCAGTAGCCCGGAGGGCTCGGGACTAAAGACCCAGTACTTC. Translation gives CASSPEGSGLKTQYF. Drawing the rest from reference TRBV19 and TRBJ2-5, the complete variable domain is DGGITQSPKYLFRKEGQNVTLSCEQNLNHDAMYWYRQDPGQGLRLIYYSQIVNDFQKGDIAEGYSVSREKKESFPLTVTSAQKNPTAFYLCASSPEGSGLKTQYFGPGTRLLVL.

This CDR3 is CASSLERDQPQHF. The CDR3 DNA follows: TGTGCCAGCAGCTTGGAGAGGGATCAGCCCCAGCATTTT. The V call is TRBV5-4, the J call TRBJ1-5; D gene unclear. This CDR3 spans 13 amino acids. The V gene lost 0 bases and the J gene lost 5 bases, with 6 bases spanning the gap. Germline CDR1 and CDR2: SGHNT and YYREEE (reference sequence).